These 15 T cell receptor beta chains came from one sample sequenced in a study of blood T cell repertoires in COVID-19. Data came from immunoSEQ multiplex PCR; TCRdb stores just in-frame clones and leaves some out. The table has approximately 43,000 clones, roughly four fifths seen once. The sequencing sample was made of peripheral blood. The source of these receptors is a man aged 40-50 years with active or convalescent COVID-19.

The V call is TRBV30, the J call TRBJ1-6; weak D call: TRBD1 (5 bases). This CDR3 is 18 amino acids long. V dropped 5 bases and J dropped 7 bases, with 27 bases sitting between them. CDR1 is GTSNPN and CDR2 is SVGIG in the germline V gene (reference sequence). The CDR3 region is CAWGHGSGLASKNSPLHF. The DNA for the CDR3 is TGTGCCTGGGGCCACGGATCAGGGCTAGCGTCGAAAAATTCACCCCTCCACTTT.

This clone was found once. This chain uses TRBV3-1 (or the pseudogene TRBV3-2) with TRBJ2-1; 9 bases align to TRBD2. The CDR3 extends over 14 amino acids. Germline V lookup: CDR1 LGHDT, CDR2 YNNKEL (reference sequence). J gave up 10 bases and V 4 bases, and 8 bases lay outside the gene matches. The CDR3 loop is CASSPAGGGREQFF. The CDR3, as DNA: TGTGCCAGCAGCCCAGCGGGGGGTGGAAGAGAGCAGTTCTTC.

J is TRBJ2-1 and V is TRBV5-1; 8 bases map to TRBD1. This CDR3 is 15 amino acids long. Looked up from germline, CDR1 is SGHRS and CDR2 is YFSETQ. Trimming at V came to 0 bases and at J to 4 bases, leaving 3 bases not matched to a gene. CDR3 sequence: CASSLAGQGYNEQFF. CDR3 coding DNA: TGCGCCAGCAGCTTGGCCGGACAGGGATACAATGAGCAGTTCTTC.

The CDR3 region is CSVRGGGQTGELFF. CDR3 nucleotide sequence: TGCAGCGTAAGGGGCGGGGGGCAGACCGGGGAGCTGTTTTTT. V is TRBV29-1 and J is TRBJ2-2; 8 nucleotides match TRBD2. The CDR3 has 14 residues. V shed 6 bases and J 5 bases; nucleotides not matched to a gene: 8. Germline values: CDR1 SQVTM, CDR2 ANQGSEA.

This clone was found once. At one boundary the junction diverges from the germline segment, which might be a read error. This chain uses TRBV10-2 with TRBJ2-3; D possibly corresponds to TRBD2 (5 bases). The CDR3 consists of 12 residues. Germline-derived CDR1 and CDR2 are WSHSY and SAAADI. CDR3 sequence (DNA): TGCGCCAGCAGTGAGTCGAGTGGCCCGCGGGATTTT. Its translation is CASSESSGPRDF.

The chain carries TRBV10-3 and TRBJ1-1; 9 positions agree with TRBD1. Germline V gives CDR1 ENHRY, CDR2 SYGVKD. V shed 4 bases, J shed 4 bases, and the junction held 10 bases outside the gene matches. The CDR3 totals 16 residues. DNA of the CDR3: TGTGCCATCAGTGGGACATCCGGGACAGGGTCCACTGAAGCTTTCTTT. Translated: CAISGTSGTGSTEAFF.

This clone was seen only a few times. CDR3 region: CASSLVRLANYGYTF. The CDR3 region has the DNA TGTGCCAGCAGTTTGGTCAGGTTAGCTAACTATGGCTACACCTTC. The gene calls are TRBV28 and TRBJ1-2; D not certain. V was clipped by 3 bases and J by 0 bases, with 11 bases between them. In germline, CDR1 is MDHEN, CDR2 SYDVKM. CDR3 length: 15 amino acids.

The chain carries TRBV28 and TRBJ1-1; 11 bases fit TRBD1. Unmatched junction bases numbered 8, after V lost 4 bases and J lost 7 bases. Per the germline V gene, CDR1 is MDHEN and CDR2 is SYDVKM. The CDR3 has 15 residues. The CDR3 is CASSSSGTGGVEAFF. CDR3 sequence (DNA): TGTGCCAGCAGTTCTTCCGGGACAGGGGGAGTTGAAGCTTTCTTT.

The CDR3 DNA sequence: TGTGCCAGCAGTCCCAGGGCAGTCTATGGCTACACCTTC. It codes for CASSPRAVYGYTF. The chain recombines TRBV12-3 or TRBV12-4 with TRBJ1-2; possibly TRBD1 for D (5 bases). Trimming took 5 bases from V and 4 from J, leaving 11 bases between them. This CDR3 has 13 residues.

V and J are TRBV11-2 and TRBJ2-3; possibly TRBD1 for D (6 bases). CDR3 length: 12 amino acids. Germline values: CDR1 SGHAT, CDR2 FQNNGV. Trimming removed 8 bases from V and 6 bases from J, with 12 bases in between. The CDR3 spells CASGPRGDTQYF. The CDR3 DNA is TGTGCCAGCGGCCCTAGGGGGGATACGCAGTATTTT.

The J gene is TRBJ1-2, the V gene TRBV10-3; D is unclear. The CDR3 is 14 residues long. The V end lost 5 bases, the J end lost 4 bases, and 14 bases lay between the germline ends. Germline V gene lookup returns CDR1 ENHRY and CDR2 SYGVKD. CDR3 in amino acids: CAISNPPQLYGYTF. CDR3 DNA sequence: TGTGCCATCAGTAATCCGCCACAGCTCTATGGCTACACCTTC.

This clone came up a few times. The CDR3: CAWSVRLAGGPGDEQFF. The DNA for the CDR3 is TGTGCCTGGAGTGTGCGTCTAGCGGGAGGGCCGGGCGATGAGCAGTTCTTC. The chain combines TRBV30 with TRBJ2-1; 12 bases are shared with TRBD2. Per the germline V gene, CDR1 is GTSNPN and CDR2 is SVGIG (reference sequence). With 0 bases clipped from V and 8 bases from J, the junction kept 11 bases outside the gene matches. This CDR3 is built from 17 residues.

The rearrangement links TRBV5-1 to TRBJ2-7, with 9 positions matching TRBD1. The germline V gene has CDR1 SGHRS and CDR2 YFSETQ. V gave up 4 bases and J gave up 2 bases; unmatched junction bases: 4. There are 14 residues in the CDR3. Written as DNA, the CDR3 is TGCGCCAGCAGCGTTACAGGGGGCGCCTACGAGCAGTACTTC. Translating gives CASSVTGGAYEQYF.

The rearrangement joins TRBV5-1 to TRBJ2-7; 7 bases agree with TRBD2. V was pared by 4 bases and J by 5 bases, with 12 bases of the junction left unmatched. Germline CDR1 and CDR2: SGHRS and YFSETQ. This CDR3 has 15 residues. CDR3 in amino acids: CASSPGAGVVDEQYF. CDR3 DNA: TGCGCCAGCAGCCCTGGGGCGGGAGTGGTGGACGAGCAGTACTTC.

The chain recombines TRBV9 with TRBJ2-1; 10 bases match TRBD1. The CDR3 has 13 amino acids. The ends lost 4 bases at V and 8 bases at J; junction bases unmatched: 3. Germline loops: CDR1 SGDLS, CDR2 YYNGEE. CDR3 amino acids: CASSRDRGDEQFF. DNA of the CDR3: TGTGCCAGCAGCCGGGACAGGGGCGATGAGCAGTTCTTC.